These T cell receptor beta chains were read from a single sample in a study of CD8 T cells in ankylosing spondylitis. TCRdb recomputed calls from the 5' RACE reads with MiXCR, one row per CDR3 protein. The sample has roughly 220,000 distinct CDR3 sequences, approximately 20% seen once. The specimen sequenced was blood, either unsorted or a sorted T cell fraction (not recorded which). These receptors were taken from a male donor with ankylosing spondylitis. The CDR3 runs from the conserved cysteine through the conserved F or W. The D gene is left open where the match is weak. Size tells how often a clone was seen (once, few, many) or the class of an expanded clone, and some rows leave it out.

D: TRBD1; J: TRBJ2-7; V: TRBV6-1; size: few; CDR3: CASSERQGSQHEQYF; DNA: TGTGCCAGCAGTGAGAGACAGGGATCTCAACACGAGCAGTACTTC
D: TRBD2; J: TRBJ2-7; V: TRBV27; size: few; CDR3: CASGTSGHYEQYF; DNA: TGTGCCAGCGGGACTAGCGGGCACTACGAGCAGTACTTC
D: .; J: TRBJ2-1; V: TRBV11-2; size: .; CDR3: CASSLDPGIPQFYNEQFF; DNA: TGTGCCAGCAGCTTAGATCCCGGGATCCCTCAATTTTACAATGAGCAGTTCTTC
D: .; J: TRBJ1-1; V: TRBV5-1; size: many; CDR3: CASSLAEEYTEAFF; DNA: TGCGCCAGCAGCTTGGCCGAAGAGTACACTGAAGCTTTCTTT
D: .; J: TRBJ1-1; V: TRBV15; size: .; CDR3: CATSRVDLNTEAFF; DNA: TGTGCCACCAGCAGAGTGGACCTGAACACTGAAGCTTTCTTT
D: .; J: TRBJ2-2; V: TRBV12-3/TRBV12-4; size: few; CDR3: CASSTLRTPTGELFF; DNA: TGTGCCAGCAGTACGCTTAGGACTCCGACCGGGGAGCTGTTTTTT
D: TRBD1; J: TRBJ1-2; V: TRBV12-5; size: few; CDR3: CASGPPQGQGSGYTF; DNA: TGTGCTAGTGGCCCCCCCCAAGGACAGGGGTCTGGCTACACCTTC
D: .; J: TRBJ2-1; V: TRBV27; size: few; CDR3: CASSNKFNEQFF; DNA: TGTGCCAGCAGTAACAAATTCAATGAGCAGTTCTTC
D: .; J: TRBJ1-1; V: TRBV6-1; size: few; CDR3: CASSDTQGLNTEAFF; DNA: TGTGCCAGCAGTGACACACAAGGCCTGAACACTGAAGCTTTCTTT
D: .; J: TRBJ2-7; V: TRBV7-9; size: many; CDR3: CASSLVDGNEQYF; DNA: TGTGCCAGCAGCTTAGTCGACGGGAACGAGCAGTACTTC
D: .; J: TRBJ1-1; V: TRBV11-2; size: few; CDR3: CASSGGGADTEAFF; DNA: TGTGCCAGCAGCGGGGGGGGGGCGGACACTGAAGCTTTCTTT
D: .; J: TRBJ2-2; V: TRBV12-3/TRBV12-4; size: .; CDR3: CASSLTARTGELFF; DNA: TGTGCCAGCAGTTTAACAGCACGCACCGGGGAGCTGTTTTTT
D: .; J: TRBJ2-7; V: TRBV24-1; size: .; CDR3: CATSTGLRPYEQYF; DNA: TGTGCCACCAGTACAGGGTTAAGGCCTTACGAGCAGTACTTC
D: .; J: TRBJ2-3; V: TRBV4-3; size: .; CDR3: CASSQVPGADTQYF; DNA: TGCGCCAGCAGCCAAGTGCCCGGGGCAGATACGCAGTATTTT
D: .; J: TRBJ1-1; V: TRBV6-5; size: .; CDR3: CASSSFSADRGDTEAFF; DNA: TGTGCCAGCAGTTCATTCTCGGCCGACAGAGGGGACACTGAAGCTTTCTTT
D: .; J: TRBJ2-5; V: TRBV4-2; size: few; CDR3: CASSQEYAGQETQYF; DNA: TGTGCCAGCAGCCAAGAATACGCGGGGCAAGAGACCCAGTACTTC
D: .; J: TRBJ1-4; V: TRBV12-3/TRBV12-4; size: many; CDR3: CASSSGPATNEKLFF; DNA: TGTGCCAGCAGTTCCGGACCGGCAACTAATGAAAAACTGTTTTTT
D: .; J: TRBJ2-3; V: TRBV29-1; size: many; CDR3: CSATGGLTDTQYF; DNA: TGCAGCGCGACCGGGGGGCTCACAGATACGCAGTATTTT
D: .; J: TRBJ2-7; V: TRBV29-1; size: .; CDR3: CSVVALSSYEQYF; DNA: TGCAGCGTTGTAGCTCTGAGCTCCTACGAGCAGTACTTC
D: .; J: TRBJ2-7; V: TRBV9; size: .; CDR3: CASSVDGAGEQYF; DNA: TGTGCCAGCAGCGTAGATGGCGCGGGCGAGCAGTACTTC
D: .; J: TRBJ2-1; V: TRBV7-9; size: .; CDR3: CASSWGLYNEQFF; DNA: TGTGCCAGCAGCTGGGGACTGTACAATGAGCAGTTCTTC
D: .; J: TRBJ1-3; V: TRBV4-1; size: .; CDR3: CASSQDSYSSGNTIYF; DNA: TGCGCCAGCAGCCAAGATTCTTACAGCTCTGGAAACACCATATATTTT
D: .; J: TRBJ2-7; V: TRBV29-1; size: few; CDR3: CSVEDLSGSPSEQYF; DNA: TGCAGCGTTGAAGATCTTTCCGGGTCTCCCTCCGAGCAGTACTTC
D: .; J: TRBJ1-6; V: TRBV13; size: few; CDR3: CASSLASPGPRSPLHF; DNA: TGTGCCAGCAGCTTGGCTAGCCCGGGACCTCGTTCACCCCTCCACTTT
D: TRBD1; J: TRBJ2-2; V: TRBV19; size: .; CDR3: CASSRDRGNTGELFF; DNA: TGTGCCAGTAGCCGGGACAGGGGTAATACCGGGGAGCTGTTTTTT
D: .; J: TRBJ2-3; V: TRBV27; size: few; CDR3: CASSLWVGVGDTQYF; DNA: TGTGCCAGCAGTCTGTGGGTCGGGGTGGGAGATACGCAGTATTTT
D: .; J: TRBJ2-7; V: TRBV12-3/TRBV12-4; size: few; CDR3: CATKDWPSGEQYF; DNA: TGTGCCACCAAGGACTGGCCCTCGGGCGAGCAGTACTTC
D: TRBD1; J: TRBJ2-1; V: TRBV7-9; size: .; CDR3: CASSSLGQGNNEQFF; DNA: TGTGCCAGCAGCTCCCTTGGACAGGGAAACAATGAGCAGTTCTTC
D: .; J: TRBJ2-7; V: TRBV4-1; size: .; CDR3: CASSQDTGAHYEQYF; DNA: TGCGCCAGCAGCCAAGATACGGGAGCACACTACGAGCAGTACTTC